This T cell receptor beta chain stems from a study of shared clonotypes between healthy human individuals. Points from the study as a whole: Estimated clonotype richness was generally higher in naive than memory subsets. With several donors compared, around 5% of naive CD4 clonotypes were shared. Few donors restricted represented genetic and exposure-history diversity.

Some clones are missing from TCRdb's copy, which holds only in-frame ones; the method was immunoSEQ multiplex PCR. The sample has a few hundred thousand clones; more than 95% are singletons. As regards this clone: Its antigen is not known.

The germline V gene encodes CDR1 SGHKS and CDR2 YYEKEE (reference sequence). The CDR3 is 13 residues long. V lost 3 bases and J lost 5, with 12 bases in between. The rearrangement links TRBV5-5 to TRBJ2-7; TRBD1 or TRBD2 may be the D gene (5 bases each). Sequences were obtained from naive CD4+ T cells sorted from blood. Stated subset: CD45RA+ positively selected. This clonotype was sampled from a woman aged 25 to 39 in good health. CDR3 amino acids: CASSSWDGDEQYF. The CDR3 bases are TGTGCCAGCAGCTCCTGGGACGGTGACGAGCAGTACTTC.